This T cell receptor (beta chain) came from a study of cytotoxic CD8 clonotypes in ibrutinib-treated CLL. For the study at large: Averaging across samples gave approximately 260,000 productive templates and roughly 90,000 productive rearrangements. Study-wide points: Samples from sustained-remission and progressing patients were taken at different times. Clonality went up at ibrutinib response and then declined back toward baseline at progression. Baseline clonality was higher than in age-matched healthy donors and moved in step with circulating CD8+ T-cell counts.

Sequenced by immunoSEQ multiplex PCR; TCRdb stores in-frame clones only, minus some. The data contain fewer than 400,000 clones, 67% of them singletons. Germline CDR1 reads SGDLS; CDR2 reads YYNGEE. CDR3 length: 16 residues. Trimming took 0 bases from V and 3 from J, leaving 16 bases between them. This clone has more than one count but fewer than ten. Its antigen remains unidentified. The clonotype was recovered from a human donor with chronic lymphocytic leukemia. The chain has TRBV9 and TRBJ2-7; D might be TRBD1 (6 bases). The sequenced sample was PBMCs, obtained after 36 months of ibrutinib treatment. The CDR3 sequence: CASSVAPGQLSYEQYF. The CDR3 bases are TGTGCCAGCAGCGTAGCCCCTGGACAGTTGAGCTACGAGCAGTACTTC.